Following are 14 T cell receptor beta chains from one sample sequenced in a study of blood T cell repertoires in COVID-19. Measured with immunoSEQ multiplex PCR; TCRdb has only the in-frame clones, and not every one. The data show around 310,000 clones, with about nine tenths seen just once and almost 9.5% held by the top ten. The sequencing sample was made of PBMCs or T cells enriched from blood (not recorded which). Receptors were obtained from a woman between 25 and 40 years old who had recovered from COVID-19.

The chain combines TRBV30 with TRBJ2-1; maybe TRBD2 (7 bases). The CDR3 has 13 residues. Trimming pared 1 base from V and 7 bases from J, leaving 11 bases between. From germline, CDR1 is GTSNPN and CDR2 SVGIG (reference sequence). The CDR3 loop reads CAWSEGGGNEQFF. The CDR3, as DNA: TGTGCCTGGAGTGAGGGGGGAGGGAATGAGCAGTTCTTC.

V and J are TRBV27 and TRBJ2-3, with D uncertain. Germline lookup yields CDR1 MNHEY and CDR2 SMNVEV (reference sequence). The V end was cut by 2 bases, the J end by 0 bases, with 6 bases between. The CDR3 has 14 residues. CDR3 sequence (DNA): TGTGCCAGCAGTTTAGCACAAAGCACAGATACGCAGTATTTT. Protein: CASSLAQSTDTQYF.

The chain links TRBV6-5 to TRBJ2-5; possible D gene TRBD1, 5 bases. CDR1 is MNHEY and CDR2 is SVGAGI in the germline V gene. With 6 bases removed from V and 0 bases from J, the gap between germline ends came to 14 bases. The CDR3 has 15 amino acids. The CDR3 sequence: CASSHSPGNQETQYF. The CDR3 bases are TGTGCCAGCAGCCACTCACCAGGGAACCAAGAGACCCAGTACTTC.

The J gene is TRBJ2-2, the V gene TRBV27, with no clear D. The CDR3 totals 16 residues. Germline CDR1 and CDR2: MNHEY and SMNVEV (reference sequence). Trimming cost V 2 bases and J 0 bases, with 10 bases left between them. The CDR3 loop reads CASSLIQATNTGELFF. The CDR3 DNA reads TGTGCCAGCAGTTTAATTCAGGCAACGAACACCGGGGAGCTGTTTTTT.

The chain has TRBV27 and TRBJ2-3, with 8 bases that match TRBD2. V was pared by 7 bases and J by 2 bases, with 5 bases of the junction left unmatched. The CDR3 covers 14 residues. Per germline, CDR1 MNHEY and CDR2 SMNVEV (reference sequence). CDR3 DNA: TGTGCCAGCAACCAAGCGGGGGCCACAGATACGCAGTATTTT. Translation gives CASNQAGATDTQYF.

This chain joins TRBV9 and TRBJ1-1; D gene unclear. V shed 1 base and J shed 0 bases, with 10 bases lying between them. Germline CDR1 and CDR2: SGDLS and YYNGEE. The CDR3 length is 15 residues. The CDR3 protein is CASSVQMEMNTEAFF. CDR3 nucleotide sequence: TGTGCCAGCAGCGTACAAATGGAGATGAACACTGAAGCTTTCTTT.

The chain employs TRBV6-2 or TRBV6-3 and TRBJ2-3; 9 nucleotides line up with TRBD1. Germline V gene sequence: CDR1 MNHEY, CDR2 SVGEGT. J was trimmed by 0 bases and V by 5 bases; bases with no gene match: 18. This CDR3 is built from 20 residues. The CDR3 spells CASSPGQGEIWDLSTDTQYF. The CDR3 DNA reads as TGTGCCAGCAGTCCGGGACAGGGAGAAATTTGGGACCTTAGCACAGATACGCAGTATTTT.

The rearrangement joins TRBV11-2 to TRBJ2-1, with a weak D call TRBD2 (6 bases). Trimming took off 5 bases at V and 6 bases at J, with 26 bases between the two ends. This CDR3 spans 18 amino acids. Looked up from germline, CDR1 is SGHAT and CDR2 is FQNNGV. CDR3 DNA sequence: TGTGCCAGCAGCAACGCGGGGTCAGGTCGGCGTTCCATCAATGAGCAGTTCTTC. Its translation is CASSNAGSGRRSINEQFF.

The V gene is TRBV6-5, the J gene TRBJ1-4; D perhaps matches TRBD1 (6 bases). Germline V lookup: CDR1 MNHEY, CDR2 SVGAGI. The CDR3 is made up of 15 amino acids. The V gene lost 0 bases and the J gene lost 3 bases, with 8 bases spanning the gap. The CDR3 spells CASSYSQGSNEKLFF. CDR3 bases: TGTGCCAGCAGTTACTCACAGGGATCTAATGAAAAACTGTTTTTT.

The chain carries TRBV4-1 and TRBJ1-6; 7 bases line up with TRBD1. V dropped 3 bases and J dropped 7; count of bases not matched to a gene: 6. The CDR3 spans 15 residues. Germline V CDR1 and CDR2: MGHRA, YSYEKL. CDR3 nucleotide sequence: TGCGCCAGCAGCCACCTACAGGGGTTCAATTCACCCCTCCACTTT. It translates to CASSHLQGFNSPLHF.

This rearrangement joins TRBV27 to TRBJ1-1; D unresolved. Between the trimmed V and J ends, which lost 6 bases and 5 bases, there was a span of 16 bases. The CDR3 runs 14 residues. The germline V gene encodes CDR1 MNHEY and CDR2 SMNVEV (reference sequence). This CDR3 reads CASSRLRVGTEAFF. In nucleotides, the CDR3 is TGTGCCAGCAGCCGTTTGAGGGTTGGAACTGAAGCTTTCTTT.

The genes are TRBV5-1 and TRBJ1-6; 9 nucleotides align to TRBD1. Germline V CDR1 and CDR2: SGHRS, YFSETQ. The CDR3 contains 17 residues. The trim removed 1 base at V and 7 bases at J, leaving 9 bases unmatched. The DNA for the CDR3 is TGCGCCAGCAGCTTGATCTCCGGGACAGGGTTGAATTCACCCCTCCACTTT. Its protein is CASSLISGTGLNSPLHF.

The rearrangement uses TRBV2 and TRBJ2-1; tentatively, D is TRBD1 (6 bases). Germline-derived CDR1 and CDR2 are SNHLY and FYNNEI. The CDR3 contains 14 residues. The V end lost 5 bases, the J end lost 8 bases, and 16 bases lay between the germline ends. In DNA form, the CDR3 reads TGTGCCAGCAGTATCGGGACAAGAGAACATGAGCAGTTCTTC. Protein: CASSIGTREHEQFF.

The genes are TRBV11-2 and TRBJ1-1; D is undetermined. V gave up 1 base and J gave up 4 bases, with 7 bases separating them. The germline CDR1 and CDR2 sequences are SGHAT and FQNNGV. The CDR3 covers 13 residues. This CDR3 reads CASSLVVATEAFF. CDR3 nucleotides: TGTGCCAGCAGCTTAGTAGTAGCCACTGAAGCTTTCTTT.